These T cell receptor beta chains were read from a single sample in a study of cytomegalovirus exposure and HLA in healthy donors. Assay: immunoSEQ multiplex PCR; the TCRdb copy retains only in-frame clones and omits some. The table has around 280,000 clones, 70% to 90% seen once. The specimen sequenced was PBMCs. These receptors all stem from a woman aged 18 to 35 in good health and CMV-seronegative. Each CDR3 is given with its conserved first and last residue. D genes are given only for firm matches. For some rows the clone size is stated as once, few or many, or as a class when expanded; others skip it.

size	D	V	J	CDR3	DNA
-	-	TRBV6-4	TRBJ1-5	CASNKGVNQPQHF	TGTGCCAGTAACAAGGGGGTCAATCAGCCCCAGCATTTT
few	TRBD1	TRBV30	TRBJ2-7	CAWSKGTVYEQYF	TGTGCCTGGAGTAAGGGGACAGTCTACGAGCAGTACTTC
once	TRBD1	TRBV6-6	TRBJ1-1	CASSRGTGGITEAFF	TGTGCCAGCAGCCGAGGGACAGGGGGAATAACTGAAGCTTTCTTT
-	-	TRBV30	TRBJ1-3	CAWSGRQISGNTIYF	TGTGCCTGGAGTGGGCGGCAGATCTCTGGAAACACCATATATTTT
-	TRBD1	TRBV6-5	TRBJ1-3	CASSYSWTGGNTIYF	TGTGCCAGCAGTTACTCGTGGACAGGGGGAAACACCATATATTTT
once	TRBD1	TRBV6-5	TRBJ1-5	CASSPWTGGNQPQHF	TGTGCCAGCAGTCCGTGGACAGGGGGTAATCAGCCCCAGCATTTT
-	TRBD1	TRBV5-6	TRBJ1-2	CASSLLGDRVDYGYTF	TGTGCCAGCAGCTTATTGGGGGACAGGGTGGACTATGGCTACACCTTC
-	-	TRBV5-6	TRBJ2-2	CASSFSTGELFF	TGTGCCAGCAGCTTTAGCACCGGGGAGCTGTTTTTT
-	TRBD2	TRBV14	TRBJ2-1	CASSQTSGGEQFF	TGTGCCAGCAGCCAGACTAGCGGGGGCGAGCAGTTCTTC
few	-	TRBV2	TRBJ1-2	CASTGNYGYTF	TGTGCCAGCACAGGGAACTATGGCTACACCTTC
-	TRBD1	TRBV19	TRBJ1-5	CASSMGTGNQPQHF	TGTGCCAGTAGTATGGGGACAGGGAATCAGCCCCAGCATTTT
-	-	TRBV5-1	TRBJ1-1	CASSSTTMNTEAFF	TGCGCCAGCAGCTCGACAACCATGAACACTGAAGCTTTCTTT
-	-	TRBV9	TRBJ2-3	CASSVEEGAVTDTQYF	TGTGCCAGCAGCGTAGAGGAGGGGGCGGTCACAGATACGCAGTATTTT
few	-	TRBV29-1	TRBJ2-5	CSVGGFMETQYF	TGCAGCGTAGGAGGTTTTATGGAGACCCAGTACTTC
-	TRBD1	TRBV19	TRBJ2-7	CASSIDRGQGYEQYF	TGTGCCAGTAGTATAGATCGGGGACAGGGCTACGAGCAGTACTTC
-	TRBD1	TRBV9	TRBJ2-7	CASSVTGGSSYEQYF	TGTGCCAGCAGCGTAACAGGGGGAAGCTCCTACGAGCAGTACTTC
once	TRBD2	TRBV7-9	TRBJ2-1	CASSLAGSGAPSGNEQFF	TGTGCCAGCAGCTTAGCGGGGAGCGGGGCTCCGAGTGGCAATGAGCAGTTCTTC
-	-	TRBV4-2	TRBJ1-2	CASSQAGNDLYGYTF	TGTGCCAGCAGCCAAGCGGGGAACGACCTCTATGGCTACACCTTC
-	-	TRBV9	TRBJ2-7	CASSPSLRVGSYEQYF	TGTGCCAGCAGCCCAAGCCTCAGGGTTGGGTCCTACGAGCAGTACTTC
-	TRBD2	TRBV10-1	TRBJ2-1	CASSGTTYNEQFF	TGCGCCAGCAGCGGGACTACCTACAATGAGCAGTTCTTC
-	-	TRBV14	TRBJ1-1	CASSQNMNTEAFF	TGTGCCAGCAGCCAAAACATGAACACTGAAGCTTTCTTT
-	TRBD1	TRBV7-9	TRBJ2-2	CASSWVGQGASGELFF	TGTGCCAGCAGCTGGGTGGGACAGGGCGCCTCCGGGGAGCTGTTTTTT
-	-	TRBV4-1	TRBJ2-3	CASSQVGNPPDTQYF	TGCGCCAGCAGCCAAGTGGGCAATCCCCCAGATACGCAGTATTTT
-	TRBD1	TRBV10-1	TRBJ2-2	CASSEDRGGTGELFF	TGCGCCAGCAGTGAGGACAGGGGGGGCACCGGGGAGCTGTTTTTT
-	-	TRBV6-1	TRBJ1-6	CASSETRNSPLHF	TGTGCCAGCAGTGAAACTAGGAATTCACCCCTCCACTTT
-	TRBD1	TRBV6-5	TRBJ2-7	CASSYGTGFYEQYF	TGTGCCAGCAGTTACGGGACAGGGTTTTACGAGCAGTACTTC
few	-	TRBV18	TRBJ2-1	CASSPATPYNEQFF	TGTGCCAGCTCACCCGCAACTCCCTACAATGAGCAGTTCTTC
-	TRBD2	TRBV29-1	TRBJ2-1	CSVEALAARYNEQFF	TGCAGCGTTGAAGCGCTAGCGGCCCGATACAATGAGCAGTTCTTC
-	TRBD1	TRBV7-9	TRBJ1-4	CASSPGTGVEKLFF	TGTGCCAGCAGCCCCGGGACAGGGGTTGAAAAACTGTTTTTT
-	-	TRBV11-2	TRBJ2-2	CASSQERQTGELFF	TGTGCCAGCAGCCAAGAGCGGCAGACCGGGGAGCTGTTTTTT
-	-	TRBV9	TRBJ2-7	CASSPLLGEQYF	TGTGCCAGCAGCCCGTTACTAGGGGAGCAGTACTTC